Below, 8 T cell receptor beta chains from the same sample are listed, as sequenced in a study of T cells in Graves' hyperthyroidism and ophthalmopathy. RNA transcripts gave rise to amplified TCR beta CDR3 regions. Carried out on the TCR CDR3, a first-round RT-PCR used the HTBI primer set. One entry per CDR3 protein results from TCRdb running MiXCR on the multiplex PCR reads. The repertoire holds about 620,000 distinct CDR3 sequences, with around 15% as singletons. The specimen was blood. All receptors derive from a woman aged 25 to 39 with Graves' hyperthyroidism.

This clonotype was seen ten or more times. This chain joins TRBV6-1 and TRBJ1-2, with a tentative D call TRBD1 (5 bases). CDR1 and CDR2 from the germline V gene are MNHNS and SASEGT. The CDR3 is 12 amino acids. Deletions cut 4 bases from V and 4 bases from J, with 7 bases between. CDR3 amino acids: CASSGGGYGYTF. The DNA for the CDR3 is TGTGCCAGCAGTGGGGGGGGCTATGGCTACACCTTC.

This chain links TRBV7-9 with TRBJ1-1; a weak D match, TRBD1 (6 bases). The germline gives CDR1 SEHNR, CDR2 FQNEAQ (reference sequence). The CDR3 covers 15 residues. Trimming stripped 1 base from V and 4 bases from J, with 13 bases between. CDR3: CASSLVGGAGTEAFF. The CDR3 DNA reads TGTGCCAGCAGCTTAGTGGGGGGCGCGGGCACTGAAGCTTTCTTT.

The chain links TRBV6-1 to TRBJ2-1; no clear D gene. The CDR3 runs 14 residues. CDR1 and CDR2 from the germline V gene are MNHNS and SASEGT. Trimming left V 4 bases short and J 1 base short, with 8 bases between. CDR3 sequence: CASSVATSYNEQFF. The CDR3 bases are TGTGCCAGCAGTGTGGCGACATCCTACAATGAGCAGTTCTTC.

The chain joins TRBV15 to TRBJ2-5; a weak D match, TRBD1 (5 bases). Trimming removed 3 bases from V and 2 bases from J, with 13 bases in between. The CDR3 runs to 15 residues. Germline V gene sequence: CDR1 LNHNV, CDR2 YYDKDF (reference sequence). The CDR3 sequence: CATSRDQGLQETQYF. The CDR3 coding sequence is TGTGCCACCAGCAGGGACCAGGGTCTACAAGAGACCCAGTACTTC.

About this clonotype: Its ends do not fully match the called genes, so a read error is possible. This chain uses TRBV5-1 with TRBJ1-5, with D unclear. Per germline, CDR1 SGHRS and CDR2 YFSETQ. The CDR3 spans 14 residues. CDR3 nucleotides: TGTGCCAGCAGCTTGTACGGACTAGATCAGCCCCAGCATTTT. Its translation is CASSLYGLDQPQHF.

The chain is built from TRBV6-1 and TRBJ2-4, with D maybe TRBD1 (5 bases). The CDR3 consists of 15 residues. Germline-derived CDR1 and CDR2 are MNHNS and SASEGT. V was clipped by 6 bases and J by 1 base, with 13 bases between them. CDR3 in amino acids: CASRRKWGAKNIQYF. The CDR3 region has the DNA TGTGCCAGCAGAAGGAAATGGGGCGCCAAAAACATTCAGTACTTC.

This clonotype appeared many times. Written as DNA, the CDR3 is TGTGCCAGCACCGAGGGGGCCATCACTGAAGCTTTCTTT. It yields the protein CASTEGAITEAFF. This sequence joins TRBV28 and TRBJ1-1; 7 nucleotides align to TRBD1. The CDR3 runs 13 residues. Germline V lookup: CDR1 MDHEN, CDR2 SYDVKM. Trimming removed 7 bases from V and 4 bases from J; junction bases left unmatched: 6.

Worth noting for this clonotype: A much larger clone differs by one base, so this may be a read error. The rearrangement joins TRBV7-3 to TRBJ2-2, with D tentatively TRBD2 (6 bases). The germline V gene has CDR1 SGHTA and CDR2 FQGTGA. The CDR3 has 14 amino acids. The CDR3 DNA reads as TGTGCCAGCAGCTTAGCCGGGGCGGGCGGGGAGCGGTTTTTT. This sequence encodes CASSLAGAGGERFF.